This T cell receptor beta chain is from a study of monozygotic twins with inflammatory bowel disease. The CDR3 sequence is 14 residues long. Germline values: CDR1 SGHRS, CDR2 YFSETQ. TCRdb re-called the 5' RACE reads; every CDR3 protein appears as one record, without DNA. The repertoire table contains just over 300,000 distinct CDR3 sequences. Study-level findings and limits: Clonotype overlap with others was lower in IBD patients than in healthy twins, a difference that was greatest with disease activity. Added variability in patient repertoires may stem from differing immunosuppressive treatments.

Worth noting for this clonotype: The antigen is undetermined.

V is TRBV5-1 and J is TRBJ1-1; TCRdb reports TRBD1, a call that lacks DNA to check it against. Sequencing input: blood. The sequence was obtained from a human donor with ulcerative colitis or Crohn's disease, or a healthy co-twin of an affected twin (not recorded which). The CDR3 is CASSSTGDHTEAFF.